These T cell receptor beta chains were read from a single sample in a study of T cells after yellow fever vaccination. MiXCR, run by TCRdb on the 5' RACE reads, gives a single entry per CDR3 protein. This table has 100,000 to 150,000 distinct CDR3 sequences, around 15% appearing once. The specimen was CD8+ T cells sorted from PBMCs, collected 5 days after the yellow fever booster vaccination. The receptors come from a man younger than 35 who received the YFV17D yellow fever vaccine. Each CDR3 is given with its conserved first and last residue. Fields, in order: J gene, V gene, clone size, D gene, CDR3 protein, CDR3 DNA. D genes are given only for firm matches. Clone size is given for some rows only: seen once, a few or many times, or a class if the clone is expanded.

>TRBJ1-5|TRBV7-2|few|-
CASSLGGYGNQPQHF
TGTGCCAGCAGCTTAGGGGGGTATGGCAATCAGCCCCAGCATTTT
>TRBJ2-1|TRBV9|few|-
CASSTGGLSYNEQFF
TGTGCCAGCTCCACCGGGGGGCTCTCCTACAATGAGCAGTTCTTC
>TRBJ2-2|TRBV27|few|-
CASSLSPGELFF
TGTGCCAGCAGTTTATCGCCCGGGGAGCTGTTTTTT
>TRBJ2-7|TRBV7-9|-|TRBD1
CASSPGQGLLYEQYF
TGTGCCAGCAGCCCGGGACAGGGCCTCCTCTACGAGCAGTACTTC
>TRBJ1-5|TRBV27|few|TRBD1
CASSPDRGPGQPQHF
TGTGCCAGCAGTCCGGACAGGGGGCCAGGTCAGCCCCAGCATTTT
>TRBJ2-7|TRBV6-2/TRBV6-3|-|TRBD1
CASSDVGTGLNAVQYF
TGTGCCAGCAGTGACGTGGGGACAGGGCTTAACGCGGTGCAGTACTTC
>TRBJ2-5|TRBV29-1|many|-
CSVERETQYF
TGCAGCGTTGAGCGGGAGACCCAGTACTTC
>TRBJ2-1|TRBV6-2/TRBV6-3|many|TRBD1
CAISGTEYNEQFF
TGTGCCATATCCGGGACAGAATACAATGAGCAGTTCTTC
>TRBJ2-7|TRBV6-5|few|-
CASSYSILGYEQYF
TGTGCCAGCAGTTACTCGATACTCGGTTACGAGCAGTACTTC
>TRBJ2-5|TRBV7-6|-|TRBD2
CASSFTGGADRETQYF
TGTGCCAGCAGCTTCACGGGGGGGGCCGATCGTGAGACCCAGTACTTC
>TRBJ2-2|TRBV2|-|-
CASKVVQGGTGELFF
TGTGCCAGCAAAGTAGTACAGGGCGGCACCGGGGAGCTGTTTTTT
>TRBJ2-7|TRBV5-6|many|-
CASSVGDGPYEQYF
TGTGCCAGCAGCGTTGGGGACGGACCCTACGAGCAGTACTTC
>TRBJ2-2|TRBV28|-|-
CASSLWGAPGELFF
TGTGCCAGCAGTTTATGGGGGGCCCCCGGGGAGCTGTTTTTT
>TRBJ2-1|TRBV12-3/TRBV12-4|-|-
CASSGGGDEQFF
TGTGCCAGCAGTGGGGGTGGTGATGAGCAGTTCTTC
>TRBJ2-2|TRBV7-3|few|-
CASSPFTNTGELFF
TGTGCCAGCAGCCCCTTTACGAATACCGGGGAGCTGTTTTTT
>TRBJ2-7|TRBV6-1|few|-
CASSGEDTRFSYEQYF
TGTGCCAGCAGTGGAGAGGACACGAGATTCTCCTACGAGCAGTACTTC
>TRBJ2-5|TRBV12-3/TRBV12-4|-|-
CASSHPGGTQYF
TGTGCCAGCAGCCACCCCGGTGGGACCCAGTACTTC
>TRBJ1-2|TRBV5-1|-|TRBD1
CASSLTTGGQRDGYTF
TGCGCCAGCAGCTTGACGACAGGGGGACAACGGGATGGCTACACCTTC
>TRBJ2-5|TRBV12-5|few|TRBD1
CASGNPGQGQETQYF
TGTGCTAGTGGAAACCCGGGACAGGGCCAAGAGACCCAGTACTTC
>TRBJ1-1|TRBV27|few|-
CASSRAMNTEAFF
TGTGCCAGCAGCAGGGCAATGAACACTGAAGCTTTCTTT
>TRBJ1-1|TRBV15|few|-
CATSRAGGGLNTEAFF
TGTGCCACCAGCAGAGCCGGGGGAGGTCTGAACACTGAAGCTTTCTTT
>TRBJ2-5|TRBV12-5|-|-
CASGSRTQLQTQYF
TGTGCTAGTGGTTCGCGGACACAACTTCAGACCCAGTACTTC
>TRBJ2-3|TRBV5-1|few|-
CASQQGGTDTQYF
TGCGCCAGCCAACAAGGAGGAACAGATACGCAGTATTTT
>TRBJ1-1|TRBV19|few|-
CASSIYGGDTEAFF
TGTGCCAGTAGTATCTACGGGGGGGACACTGAAGCTTTCTTT
>TRBJ2-5|TRBV4-3|-|TRBD1
CASSISPGQNQETQYF
TGCGCCAGCAGCATCAGCCCGGGACAGAACCAAGAGACCCAGTACTTC
>TRBJ2-3|TRBV5-1|few|TRBD1
CASSPLGTGYSTDTQYF
TGCGCCAGCAGCCCTCTCGGGACAGGGTATAGCACAGATACGCAGTATTTT
>TRBJ2-6|TRBV4-3|-|-
CASSQDRAGGANVLTF
TGCGCCAGCAGCCAAGATCGGGCAGGAGGGGCCAACGTCCTGACTTTC
>TRBJ1-1|TRBV7-2|-|TRBD1
CASSLRGREVNTEAFF
TGTGCCAGCAGCCTCAGGGGGCGCGAGGTGAACACTGAAGCTTTCTTT
>TRBJ2-3|TRBV20-1|-|-
CSAPGGRVRDTQYF
TGCAGTGCCCCCGGGGGCAGGGTTCGGGATACGCAGTATTTT
>TRBJ2-3|TRBV9|many|-
CASSVDASAGTDTQYF
TGTGCCAGCAGCGTAGACGCTAGCGCCGGCACAGATACGCAGTATTTT
>TRBJ2-1|TRBV18|many|-
CASSPVGNEQFF
TGTGCCAGCTCACCCGTCGGGAATGAGCAGTTCTTC
>TRBJ2-2|TRBV5-1|-|-
CASRLGRTSTGELFF
TGCGCCAGCAGATTGGGCAGGACTTCCACCGGGGAGCTGTTTTTT
>TRBJ2-3|TRBV6-5|many|-
CASSVGGQKTQYF
TGTGCCAGCTCGGTCGGGGGGCAGAAGACGCAGTATTTT
>TRBJ2-6|TRBV9|-|-
CASGQWSSGANVLTF
TGTGCCAGCGGACAGTGGAGCTCTGGGGCCAACGTCCTGACTTTC
>TRBJ2-1|TRBV4-3|few|-
CASSQDSTYNEQFF
TGCGCCAGCAGCCAGGACAGTACTTACAATGAGCAGTTCTTC
>TRBJ1-2|TRBV18|-|-
CASSPAQADYGYTF
TGTGCCAGCTCACCAGCCCAGGCTGACTATGGCTACACCTTC
>TRBJ1-2|TRBV11-2|-|-
CASSLGGPDYTF
TGTGCCAGCAGCTTAGGGGGGCCGGATTACACCTTC
>TRBJ1-5|TRBV7-9|-|-
CASRSWTVPNQPQHF
TGTGCCAGCAGGTCCTGGACCGTACCCAATCAGCCCCAGCATTTT
>TRBJ2-1|TRBV9|-|-
CASSVEGFGEQFF
TGTGCCAGCAGCGTAGAAGGGTTCGGGGAGCAGTTCTTC
>TRBJ1-1|TRBV4-1|few|-
CASSQEAPMNTEAFF
TGCGCCAGCAGCCAAGAGGCCCCCATGAACACTGAAGCTTTCTTT
>TRBJ1-6|TRBV7-6|-|-
CASSFSVKGGRNSPLHF
TGTGCCAGCAGCTTTTCTGTGAAGGGAGGAAGAAATTCACCCCTCCACTTT
>TRBJ2-5|TRBV11-2|few|-
CASSSTGTQETQYF
TGTGCCAGCAGCTCCACCGGGACCCAAGAGACCCAGTACTTC
>TRBJ2-4|TRBV15|few|-
CATSREVGLAKNIQYF
TGTGCCACCAGCAGAGAGGTGGGACTAGCCAAAAACATTCAGTACTTC
>TRBJ2-7|TRBV29-1|few|TRBD1
CSARDRSTYEQYF
TGCAGCGCCCGGGACAGGTCTACCTACGAGCAGTACTTC
>TRBJ1-1|TRBV4-1|-|-
CASSQDGLPGTEAFF
TGCGCCAGCAGCCAAGATGGACTGCCCGGAACTGAAGCTTTCTTT
>TRBJ2-6|TRBV6-6|-|-
CASSYTYRVPGANVLTF
TGTGCCAGCAGTTACACGTACAGGGTACCTGGGGCCAACGTCCTGACTTTC
>TRBJ2-1|TRBV5-1|-|-
CASSLAQDEQFF
TGCGCCAGCAGCTTGGCCCAAGATGAGCAGTTCTTC
>TRBJ1-6|TRBV6-5|-|-
CASSSAGNSPLHF
TGTGCCAGCAGTTCGGCGGGTAATTCACCCCTCCACTTT
>TRBJ1-1|TRBV7-9|-|-
CASSRPATATEAFF
TGTGCCAGCAGCCGCCCGGCGACAGCTACTGAAGCTTTCTTT
>TRBJ1-2|TRBV28|-|-
CASSFSGYHYGYTF
TGTGCCAGCAGTTTCTCGGGGTACCACTATGGCTACACCTTC
>TRBJ2-1|TRBV19|many|-
CASSIGTANEQFF
TGTGCCAGTAGTATCGGGACTGCCAATGAGCAGTTCTTC
>TRBJ2-5|TRBV4-3|few|TRBD2
CASSQVPPGLAGGPEETQYF
TGCGCCAGCAGCCAAGTTCCACCGGGACTAGCGGGGGGTCCCGAAGAGACCCAGTACTTC